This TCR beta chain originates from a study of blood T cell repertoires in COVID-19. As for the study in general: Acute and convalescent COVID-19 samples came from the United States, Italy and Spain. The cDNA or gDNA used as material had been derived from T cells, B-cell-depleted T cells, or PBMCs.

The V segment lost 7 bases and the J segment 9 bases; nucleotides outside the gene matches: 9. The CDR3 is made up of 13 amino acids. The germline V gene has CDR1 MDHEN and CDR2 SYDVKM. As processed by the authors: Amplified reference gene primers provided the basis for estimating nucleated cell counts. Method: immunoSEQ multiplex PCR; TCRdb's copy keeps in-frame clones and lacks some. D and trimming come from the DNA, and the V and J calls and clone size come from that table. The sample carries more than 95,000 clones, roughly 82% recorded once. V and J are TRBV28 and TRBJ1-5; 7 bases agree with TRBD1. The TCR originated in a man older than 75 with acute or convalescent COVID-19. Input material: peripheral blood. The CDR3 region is CASIRDSTGPQHF. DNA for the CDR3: TGTGCCAGCATAAGGGACAGCACCGGGCCCCAGCATTTT.